This T cell receptor beta chain was sequenced in a study of blood T cells in healthy people across ages. Overall study findings and caveats: Whereas aged donors had fewer naive CD4+ cells, long-lived donors had more of them and higher diversity.

For the second PCR, which ran for about 6 to 11 cycles, a sample-barcoded 5' primer and a J-beta primer mix were used. From the 5' RACE reads, TCRdb called clonotypes with MiXCR, one entry per CDR3 protein. The sample shows 1,500,000 or so distinct CDR3 sequences, roughly 43% of them seen only once. Isolated per sample were at least 7 million PBMCs. No fewer than 6 micrograms of total RNA were isolated from every sample. Trimming removed 2 bases from V and 3 bases from J, with 31 bases in between. This CDR3 has 20 amino acids. Per the germline V gene, CDR1 is DFQATT and CDR2 is SNEGSKA (reference sequence). A remark on this clonotype: The antigen remains undetermined.

The sequence was obtained from a young woman in good health. The chain joins TRBV20-1 to TRBJ1-2; a weak D match, TRBD1 (6 bases). Sequenced material: blood. CDR3: CSARSRPDRGYATSDYGYTF. The DNA of the CDR3 is TGCAGTGCTAGATCCCGACCGGACAGAGGGTACGCAACCTCGGACTATGGCTACACCTTC.